This T cell receptor beta chain was profiled in a study of cytomegalovirus exposure and HLA in healthy donors. About the study: The 120 validation repertoires, a later analysis reported, used the same platform as the 600 to 700 repertoires from the first cohort.

The CDR3 length is 12 residues. V shed 1 base and J shed 5 bases, with 7 bases lying between them. Germline V gene sequence: CDR1 SGHDT, CDR2 YYEEEE. The method was immunoSEQ multiplex PCR; TCRdb's version includes in-frame clones alone and lacks a portion of them. The sample records fewer than 200,000 clones, about nine tenths being singletons. An approximately 130-subject validation cohort, separate from the approximately 670-subject first cohort, supplied the donors. The sequencing input was PBMCs. The sequence derives from a woman in her 30s in good health and CMV-seronegative. The chain is built from TRBV5-6 and TRBJ2-7; TRBD2 is a possible D gene (5 bases). The CDR3 DNA follows: TGTGCCAGCAGCTTGCCCGGGGACGAGCAGTACTTC. Translated, it gives CASSLPGDEQYF.